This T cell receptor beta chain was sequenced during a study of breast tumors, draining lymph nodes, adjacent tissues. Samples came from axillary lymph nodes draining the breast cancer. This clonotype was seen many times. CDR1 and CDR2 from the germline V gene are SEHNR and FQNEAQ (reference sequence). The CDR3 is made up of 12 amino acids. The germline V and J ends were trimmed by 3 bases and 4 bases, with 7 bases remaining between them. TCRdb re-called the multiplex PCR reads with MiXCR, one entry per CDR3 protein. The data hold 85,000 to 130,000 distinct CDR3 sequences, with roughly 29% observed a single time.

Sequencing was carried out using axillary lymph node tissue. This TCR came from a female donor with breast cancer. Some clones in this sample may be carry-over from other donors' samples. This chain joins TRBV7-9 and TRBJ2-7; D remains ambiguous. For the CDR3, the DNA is TGTGCCAGCAGCTTCGATTCATACGAGCAGTACTTC. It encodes CASSFDSYEQYF.